This T cell receptor beta chain was recorded in a study of T cell changes during pregnancy in multiple sclerosis. CDR3 length equals 13 residues. V shed 10 bases, J shed 5 bases, and the junction held 7 bases outside the gene matches. CDR1 and CDR2 (germline): PRHDT, FYEKMQ (reference sequence). Here immunoSEQ multiplex PCR was the method, and the copy in TCRdb shows in-frame clones only, minus some. This sample yields approximately 61,000 clones, of which about nine tenths are seen a single time; 3.3% belongs to the top ten. The sequence came from a female donor in good health, enrolled as a control in a pregnancy study. V is TRBV13 and J is TRBJ2-3, with TRBD2 matching over 9 bases. The sample consisted of peripheral blood, taken in the first trimester of pregnancy. CDR3 sequence: CATKREDVDTQYF. The CDR3, as DNA: TGTGCCACCAAGCGGGAGGACGTAGATACGCAGTATTTT. Complete variable domain (other parts from reference TRBV13 and TRBJ2-3): AAGVIQSPRHLIKEKRETATLKCYPIPRHDTVYWYQQGPGQDPQFLISFYEKMQSDKGSIPDRFSAQQFSDYHSELNMSSLELGDSALYFCATKREDVDTQYFGPGTRLTVL.